The rows below give T cell receptor beta chains drawn from one sample of a study of T cell responses to AZD1222 COVID-19 vaccine. Clones were read by immunoSEQ multiplex PCR, and TCRdb kept only the in-frame ones, dropping some. Counted here are tens of thousands of clones, approximately 89% occurring once; the ten biggest clones make up approximately 5.3%. The sample consisted of peripheral blood, taken 28 days after the second AZD1222 dose. The receptors were gathered from an adult who received the AZD1222 COVID-19 vaccine. The CDR3 runs from the conserved cysteine through the conserved F or W. A D gene is named only where the DNA matches it firmly. Only some rows state a clone size, as once, few, many or a class for expanded clones.

d_call,j_call,v_call,clone_size,cdr3_length,cdr3_aa,cdr3_nt
TRBD1,TRBJ2-7,TRBV5-5,once,15,CASSQVPGQGIEQYF,TGTGCCAGCAGCCAGGTCCCGGGACAGGGTATCGAGCAGTACTTC
NA,TRBJ1-1,TRBV4-1,once,15,CASSQGSNLNTEAFF,TGCGCCAGCAGCCAAGGCTCAAATTTGAACACTGAAGCTTTCTTT
NA,TRBJ2-5,TRBV3-1/TRBV3-2,NA,15,CASSQDLQARETQYF,TGTGCCAGCAGCCAAGATTTACAGGCTCGGGAGACCCAGTACTTC
TRBD1,TRBJ1-5,TRBV19,few,15,CASRGQGTSNQPQHF,TGTGCCAGTAGGGGACAGGGGACTAGCAATCAGCCCCAGCATTTT
TRBD1,TRBJ2-7,TRBV12-5,NA,16,CASGLVLGQGSYEQYF,TGTGCTAGTGGTTTGGTACTTGGACAGGGCTCCTACGAGCAGTACTTC
NA,TRBJ2-5,TRBV5-4,NA,14,CASSAGQTQETQYF,TGTGCCAGCAGCGCGGGACAGACCCAAGAGACCCAGTACTTC
NA,TRBJ2-6,TRBV5-4,NA,15,CASSLGGVGANVLTF,TGTGCCAGCAGCTTAGGGGGAGTTGGGGCCAACGTCCTGACTTTC
TRBD1,TRBJ2-5,TRBV11-2,NA,14,CASSRDRAAGTQYF,TGTGCCAGCAGCCGTGACAGGGCGGCGGGGACCCAGTACTTC
NA,TRBJ1-4,TRBV27,NA,14,CASSLSGGGEKLFF,TGTGCCAGCAGTTTATCCGGCGGGGGGGAAAAACTGTTTTTT
TRBD1,TRBJ1-2,TRBV19,NA,15,CASRRTGMENYGYTF,TGTGCCAGTAGAAGGACAGGGATGGAGAACTATGGCTACACCTTC
TRBD2,TRBJ2-3,TRBV9,NA,17,CASSSMTSGGALDTQYF,TGTGCCAGCAGCTCTATGACTAGCGGGGGGGCCTTGGATACGCAGTATTTT
NA,TRBJ1-1,TRBV6-1,NA,14,CASSEARAHTEAFF,TGTGCCAGCAGTGAAGCCAGGGCCCACACTGAAGCTTTCTTT
NA,TRBJ1-3,TRBV5-4,NA,16,CASSLAGIFSGNTIYF,TGTGCCAGCAGCTTGGCAGGCATCTTCTCTGGAAACACCATATATTTT
NA,TRBJ2-2,TRBV4-3,NA,16,CASSRQARAQTGELFF,TGCGCCAGCAGCCGGCAGGCAAGGGCCCAGACCGGGGAGCTGTTTTTT
NA,TRBJ2-1,TRBV2,NA,12,CASSEVMGEQFF,TGTGCCAGCAGTGAAGTTATGGGTGAGCAGTTCTTC
NA,TRBJ2-2,TRBV7-9,few,16,CASSPQAAATSGELFF,TGTGCCAGCAGCCCCCAGGCAGCAGCAACATCCGGGGAGCTGTTTTTT
NA,TRBJ2-1,TRBV7-8,NA,21,CASSLYGGYNPGALRSNEQFF,TGTGCCAGCAGCTTATATGGGGGGTACAATCCAGGGGCCCTTAGATCCAATGAGCAGTTCTTC
NA,TRBJ1-1,TRBV5-1,NA,14,CASRAGQVNTEAFF,TGCGCCAGCAGAGCAGGGCAGGTGAACACTGAAGCTTTCTTT
TRBD2,TRBJ2-7,TRBV5-1,NA,15,CASSPVAGAGYEQYF,TGCGCCAGCAGCCCCGTGGCGGGAGCGGGGTACGAGCAGTACTTC
NA,TRBJ1-2,TRBV5-6,NA,17,CASSITSSGRMNYGYTF,TGTGCCAGCAGTATTACTTCGTCGGGACGGATGAACTATGGCTACACCTTC
NA,TRBJ2-5,TRBV5-1,once,14,CASSLGGYQETQYF,TGCGCCAGCAGCTTGGGCGGATACCAAGAGACCCAGTACTTC
TRBD2,TRBJ2-1,TRBV7-9,NA,16,CASRTPSGSSYNEQFF,TGTGCCAGCAGGACCCCGAGCGGGAGCTCCTACAATGAGCAGTTCTTC
NA,TRBJ1-2,TRBV19,NA,15,CASRKLREGLYGYTF,TGTGCCAGTAGAAAACTAAGGGAGGGGTTGTATGGCTACACCTTC
TRBD2,TRBJ2-7,TRBV7-9,few,15,CASSFPAGGIYEQYF,TGTGCCAGCAGCTTCCCAGCGGGAGGAATCTACGAGCAGTACTTC
NA,TRBJ1-6,TRBV6-5,NA,15,CASRTHGGARSPLHF,TGTGCCAGCAGAACCCACGGGGGAGCAAGGTCACCCCTCCACTTT
NA,TRBJ1-5,TRBV19,NA,17,CASSTPERGALGQPQHF,TGTGCCAGTAGTACTCCTGAACGGGGGGCTCTTGGACAGCCCCAGCATTTT
NA,TRBJ2-6,TRBV6-2/TRBV6-3,NA,15,CASSFRDSGANVLTF,TGTGCCAGCAGTTTTCGGGACTCTGGGGCCAACGTCCTGACTTTC
NA,TRBJ2-5,TRBV6-5,NA,15,CASSYSGVGGETQYF,TGTGCCAGCAGTTACTCGGGGGTAGGGGGAGAGACCCAGTACTTC
NA,TRBJ1-5,TRBV7-2,NA,16,CASSPREAGEGQPQHF,TGTGCCAGCAGCCCAAGAGAAGCAGGGGAGGGTCAGCCCCAGCATTTT
TRBD2,TRBJ2-3,TRBV6-6,few,16,CASSHKRGGLTDTQYF,TGTGCCAGCAGTCACAAGCGGGGGGGACTCACAGATACGCAGTATTTT
NA,TRBJ1-1,TRBV6-5,NA,14,CASSYDRLNTEAFF,TGTGCCAGCAGTTATGACAGATTGAACACTGAAGCTTTCTTT
NA,TRBJ2-7,TRBV5-6,NA,16,CASSFRSMRYSYEQYF,TGTGCCAGCAGCTTCAGATCAATGCGTTACTCCTACGAGCAGTACTTC
NA,TRBJ1-1,TRBV25-1,NA,13,CASTEEGSQGAFF,TGTGCCAGCACCGAAGAGGGTAGCCAAGGAGCTTTCTTT
NA,TRBJ1-2,TRBV9,NA,14,CASSEDGSNYGYTF,TGTGCCAGCAGTGAAGACGGATCCAACTATGGCTACACCTTC